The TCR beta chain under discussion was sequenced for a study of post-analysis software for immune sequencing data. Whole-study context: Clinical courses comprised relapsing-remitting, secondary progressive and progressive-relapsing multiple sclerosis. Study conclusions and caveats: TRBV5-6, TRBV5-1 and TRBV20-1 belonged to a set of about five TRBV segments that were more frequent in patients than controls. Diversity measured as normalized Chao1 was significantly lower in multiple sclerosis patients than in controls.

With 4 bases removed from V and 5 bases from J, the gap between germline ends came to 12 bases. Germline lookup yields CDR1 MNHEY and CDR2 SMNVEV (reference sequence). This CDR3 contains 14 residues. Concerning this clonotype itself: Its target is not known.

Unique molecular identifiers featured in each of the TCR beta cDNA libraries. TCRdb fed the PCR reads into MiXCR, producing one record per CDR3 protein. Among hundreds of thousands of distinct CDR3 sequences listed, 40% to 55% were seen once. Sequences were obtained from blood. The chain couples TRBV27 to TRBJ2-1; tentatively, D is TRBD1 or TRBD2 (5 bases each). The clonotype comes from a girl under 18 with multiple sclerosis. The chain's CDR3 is CASSWDGLDNEQFF. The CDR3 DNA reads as TGTGCCAGCAGTTGGGACGGTCTCGACAATGAGCAGTTCTTC.